The subject of this entry is one T cell receptor beta chain. This table comes from immunoSEQ multiplex PCR, and its TCRdb copy is limited to in-frame clones, with some not included. The table has approximately 290,000 clones, roughly four fifths seen once. The sample comes from a study of blood T cell repertoires in COVID-19. Overall study: COVID-19 samples from acute and convalescent phases originated in the United States, Italy and Spain.

This sequence originates from a person aged 70 to 85 with COVID-19, enrolled during active disease. The sequenced sample was peripheral blood.

CDR3 in DNA: TGTGCCTGGGCCTCGGAGTCTCCCGGGACAGCGAACACTGAAGCTTTCTTT. Translation: CAWASESPGTANTEAFF. The genes are TRBV30 and TRBJ1-1, with 7 bases aligning to TRBD1. The CDR3 loop spans 17 amino acids. From germline, CDR1 is GTSNPN and CDR2 SVGIG (reference sequence). Trimming at V came to 5 bases and at J to 1 base, leaving 16 bases not matched to a gene.